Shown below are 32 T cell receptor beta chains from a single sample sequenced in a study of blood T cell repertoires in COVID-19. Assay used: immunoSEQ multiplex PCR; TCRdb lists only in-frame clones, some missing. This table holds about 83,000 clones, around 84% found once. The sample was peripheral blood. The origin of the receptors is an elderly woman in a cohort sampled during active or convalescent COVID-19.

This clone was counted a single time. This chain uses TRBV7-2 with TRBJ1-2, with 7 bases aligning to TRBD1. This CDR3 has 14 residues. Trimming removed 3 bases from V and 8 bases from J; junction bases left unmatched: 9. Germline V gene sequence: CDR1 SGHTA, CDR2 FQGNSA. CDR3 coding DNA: TGTGCCAGCAGCTTCTACCGACAGGGCTGGGGCTACACCTTC. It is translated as CASSFYRQGWGYTF.

The CDR3 region is CASRRTGQTNEKLFF. The CDR3 DNA reads TGTGCCAGCAGGCGGACGGGACAGACTAATGAAAAACTGTTTTTT. The chain is built from TRBV5-6 and TRBJ1-4; 7 bases fit TRBD1. Looked up from germline, CDR1 is SGHDT and CDR2 is YYEEEE. The CDR3 runs to 15 residues. V shed 5 bases, J shed 2 bases, and the junction held 6 bases outside the gene matches.

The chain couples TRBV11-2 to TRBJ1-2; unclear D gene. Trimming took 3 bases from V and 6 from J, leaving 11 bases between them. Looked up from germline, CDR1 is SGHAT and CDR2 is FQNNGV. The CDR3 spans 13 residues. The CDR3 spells CASSFSVSDGYTF. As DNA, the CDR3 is TGTGCCAGCAGCTTCTCTGTCAGCGATGGCTACACCTTC.

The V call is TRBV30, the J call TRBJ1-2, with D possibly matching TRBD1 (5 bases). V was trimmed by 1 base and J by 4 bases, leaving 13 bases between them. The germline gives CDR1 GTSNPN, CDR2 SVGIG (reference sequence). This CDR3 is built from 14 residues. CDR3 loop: CAWSENRGGYGYTF. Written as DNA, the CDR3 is TGTGCCTGGAGTGAGAACCGGGGGGGCTATGGCTACACCTTC.

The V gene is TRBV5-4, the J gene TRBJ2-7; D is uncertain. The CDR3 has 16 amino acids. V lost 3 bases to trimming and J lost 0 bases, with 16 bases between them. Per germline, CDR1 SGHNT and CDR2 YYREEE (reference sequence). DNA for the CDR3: TGTGCCAGCAGCTCACCCCTCGACACCCACTCCTACGAGCAGTACGTC. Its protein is CASSSPLDTHSYEQYV.

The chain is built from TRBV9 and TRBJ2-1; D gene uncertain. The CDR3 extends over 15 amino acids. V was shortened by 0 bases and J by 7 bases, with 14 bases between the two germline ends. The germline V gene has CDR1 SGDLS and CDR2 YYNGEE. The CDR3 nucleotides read TGTGCCAGCAGCGTAGTTCAAAACCCCGGTAATGAGCAGTTCTTC. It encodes CASSVVQNPGNEQFF.

CDR3 residues: CASSIKGGSQPQHF. In DNA, the CDR3 is TGTGCCAGTAGTATAAAAGGAGGTTCTCAGCCCCAGCATTTT. The genes are TRBV19 and TRBJ1-5; D remains unclear. CDR3 length equals 14 residues. CDR1 and CDR2 from the germline V gene are LNHDA and SQIVND (reference sequence). Trimming left V 2 bases short and J 6 bases short, with 11 bases between.

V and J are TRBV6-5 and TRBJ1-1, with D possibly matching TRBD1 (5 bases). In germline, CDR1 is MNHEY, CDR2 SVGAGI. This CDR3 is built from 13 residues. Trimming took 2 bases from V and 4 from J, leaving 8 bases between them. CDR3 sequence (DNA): TGTGCCAGCAGTTACAGGGGTTCCACTGAAGCTTTCTTT. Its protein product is CASSYRGSTEAFF.

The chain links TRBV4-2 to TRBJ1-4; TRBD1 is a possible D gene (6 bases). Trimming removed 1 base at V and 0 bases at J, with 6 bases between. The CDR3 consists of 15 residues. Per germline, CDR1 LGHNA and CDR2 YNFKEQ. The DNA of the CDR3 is TGTGCCAGCAGCCAAGGACAGGCAACTAATGAAAAACTGTTTTTT. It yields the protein CASSQGQATNEKLFF.

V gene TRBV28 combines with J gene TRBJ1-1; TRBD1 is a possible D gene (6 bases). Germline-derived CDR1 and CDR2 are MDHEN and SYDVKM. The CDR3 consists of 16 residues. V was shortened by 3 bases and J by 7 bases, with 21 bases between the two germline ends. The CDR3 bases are TGTGCCAGCAGTTTGGACAGTGGTAATAGGAGAGGTGAAGCTTTCTTT. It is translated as CASSLDSGNRRGEAFF.

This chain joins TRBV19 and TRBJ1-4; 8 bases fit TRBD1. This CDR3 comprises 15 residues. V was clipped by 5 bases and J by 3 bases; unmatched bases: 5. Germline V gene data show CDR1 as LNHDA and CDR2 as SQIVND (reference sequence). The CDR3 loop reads CASSSRTGSNEKLFF. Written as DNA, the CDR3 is TGTGCCAGTAGTTCACGGACAGGGTCTAATGAAAAACTGTTTTTT. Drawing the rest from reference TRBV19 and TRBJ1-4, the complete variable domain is DGGITQSPKYLFRKEGQNVTLSCEQNLNHDAMYWYRQDPGQGLRLIYYSQIVNDFQKGDIAEGYSVSREKKESFPLTVTSAQKNPTAFYLCASSSRTGSNEKLFFGSGTQLSVL.

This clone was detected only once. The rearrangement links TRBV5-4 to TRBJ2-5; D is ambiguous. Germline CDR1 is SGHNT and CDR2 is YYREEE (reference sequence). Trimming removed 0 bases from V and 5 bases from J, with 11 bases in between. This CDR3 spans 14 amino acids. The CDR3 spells CASSLAGSAETQYF. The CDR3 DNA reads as TGTGCCAGCAGCTTGGCGGGTTCCGCGGAGACCCAGTACTTC. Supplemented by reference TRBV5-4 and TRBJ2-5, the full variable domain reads ETGVTQSPTHLIKTRGQQVTLRCSSQSGHNTVSWYQQALGQGPQFIFQYYREEENGRGNFPPRFSGLQFPNYSSELNVNALELDDSALYLCASSLAGSAETQYFGPGTRLLVL.

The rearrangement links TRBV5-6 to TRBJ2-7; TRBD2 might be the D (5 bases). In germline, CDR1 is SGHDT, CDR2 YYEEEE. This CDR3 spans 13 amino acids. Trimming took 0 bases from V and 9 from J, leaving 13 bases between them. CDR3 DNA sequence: TGTGCCAGCAGCTTGGCCACATCCGGGGTGCAGTACGTC. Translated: CASSLATSGVQYV.

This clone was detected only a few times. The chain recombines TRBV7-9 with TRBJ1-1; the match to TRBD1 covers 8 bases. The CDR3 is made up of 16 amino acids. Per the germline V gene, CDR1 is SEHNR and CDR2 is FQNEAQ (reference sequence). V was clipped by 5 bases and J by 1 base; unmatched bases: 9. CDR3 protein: CASSPRQGPKNTEAFF. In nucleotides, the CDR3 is TGTGCCAGCAGCCCCCGACAGGGGCCCAAGAACACTGAAGCTTTCTTT. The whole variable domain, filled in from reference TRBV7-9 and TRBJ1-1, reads DTGVSQNPRHKITKRGQNVTFRCDPISEHNRLYWYRQTLGQGPEFLTYFQNEAQLEKSRLLSDRFSAERPKGSFSTLEIQRTEQGDSAMYLCASSPRQGPKNTEAFFGQGTRLTVV.

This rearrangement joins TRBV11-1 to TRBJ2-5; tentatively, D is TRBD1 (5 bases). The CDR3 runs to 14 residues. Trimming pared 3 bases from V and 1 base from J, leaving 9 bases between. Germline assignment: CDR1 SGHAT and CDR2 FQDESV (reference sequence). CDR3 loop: CASSLGQFQETQYF. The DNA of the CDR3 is TGTGCCAGCAGCTTGGGGCAGTTCCAAGAGACCCAGTACTTC.

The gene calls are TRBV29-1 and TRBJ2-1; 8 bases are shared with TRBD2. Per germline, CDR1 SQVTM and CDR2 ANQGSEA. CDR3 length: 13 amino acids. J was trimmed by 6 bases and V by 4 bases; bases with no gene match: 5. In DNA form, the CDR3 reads TGCAGCGTTGTCGGGAGGGGGATCAATGAGCAGTTCTTC. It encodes CSVVGRGINEQFF.

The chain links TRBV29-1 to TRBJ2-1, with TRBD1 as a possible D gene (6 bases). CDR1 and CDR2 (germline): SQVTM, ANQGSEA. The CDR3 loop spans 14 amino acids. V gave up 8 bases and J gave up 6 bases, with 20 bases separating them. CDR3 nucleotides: TGCAGCCACAGGGCACTCGGTACTATCAATGAGCAGTTCTTC. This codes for CSHRALGTINEQFF.

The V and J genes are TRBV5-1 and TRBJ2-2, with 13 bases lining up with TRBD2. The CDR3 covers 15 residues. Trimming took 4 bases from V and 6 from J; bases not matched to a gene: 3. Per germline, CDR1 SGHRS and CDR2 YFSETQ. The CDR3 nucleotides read TGCGCCAGCAGCGGGACTAGCGGGATAGCCGGGGAGCTGTTTTTT. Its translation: CASSGTSGIAGELFF.

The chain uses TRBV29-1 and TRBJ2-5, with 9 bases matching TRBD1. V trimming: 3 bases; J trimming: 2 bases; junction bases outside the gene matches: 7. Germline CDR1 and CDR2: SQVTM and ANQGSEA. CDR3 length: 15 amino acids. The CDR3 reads CSVDIQGAAQETQYF. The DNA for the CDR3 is TGCAGCGTTGACATACAGGGGGCAGCTCAAGAGACCCAGTACTTC.

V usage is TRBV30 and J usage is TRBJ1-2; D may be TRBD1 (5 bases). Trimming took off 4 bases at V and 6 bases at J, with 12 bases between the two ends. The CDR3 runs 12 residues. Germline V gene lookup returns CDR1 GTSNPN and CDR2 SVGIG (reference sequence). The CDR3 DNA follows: TGTGCCTGGACAGGGAAGACCCATGGCTACACCTTC. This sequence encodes CAWTGKTHGYTF.

CDR3 DNA sequence: TGTGCCAGCAGGTCAGGGAGCAATCAGCCCCAGCATTTT. Translating it yields CASRSGSNQPQHF. The chain combines TRBV6-5 with TRBJ1-5; D perhaps matches TRBD1 (5 bases). V lost 6 bases and J 1 base, leaving 7 bases between the germline ends. The CDR3 is 13 residues long. Germline CDR1 reads MNHEY; CDR2 reads SVGAGI.

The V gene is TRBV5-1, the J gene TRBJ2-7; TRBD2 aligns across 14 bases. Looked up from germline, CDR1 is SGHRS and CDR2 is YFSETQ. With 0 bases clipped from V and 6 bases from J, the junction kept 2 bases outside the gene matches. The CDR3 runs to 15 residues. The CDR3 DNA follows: TGCGCCAGCAGCTTGGGGGGACTAGCGGGAGCCGAGCAGTACTTC. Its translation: CASSLGGLAGAEQYF. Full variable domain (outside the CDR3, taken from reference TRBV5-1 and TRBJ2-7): KAGVTQTPRYLIKTRGQQVTLSCSPISGHRSVSWYQQTPGQGLQFLFEYFSETQRNKGNFPGRFSGRQFSNSRSEMNVSTLELGDSALYLCASSLGGLAGAEQYFGPGTRLTVT.

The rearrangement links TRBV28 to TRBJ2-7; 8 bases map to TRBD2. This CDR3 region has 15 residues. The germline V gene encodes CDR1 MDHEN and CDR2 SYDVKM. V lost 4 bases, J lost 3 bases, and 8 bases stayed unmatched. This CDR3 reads CASSSPVAGIYEQYF. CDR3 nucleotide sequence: TGTGCCAGCAGTTCCCCCGTAGCGGGAATCTACGAGCAGTACTTC.

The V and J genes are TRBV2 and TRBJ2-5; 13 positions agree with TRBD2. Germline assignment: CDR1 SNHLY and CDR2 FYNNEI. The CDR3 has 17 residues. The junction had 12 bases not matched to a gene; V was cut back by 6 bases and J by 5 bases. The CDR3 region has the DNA TGTGCCAGCAGCGTACTAGCGGGAGGGCTCGCAGGGGAGACCCAGTACTTC. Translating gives CASSVLAGGLAGETQYF.

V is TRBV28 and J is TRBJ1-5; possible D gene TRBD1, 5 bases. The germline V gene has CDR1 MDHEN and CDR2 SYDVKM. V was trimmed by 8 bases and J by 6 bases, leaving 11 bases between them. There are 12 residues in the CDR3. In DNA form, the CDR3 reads TGTGCCAGCCGGGGGGGGAGTCAGCCCCAGCATTTT. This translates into CASRGGSQPQHF.

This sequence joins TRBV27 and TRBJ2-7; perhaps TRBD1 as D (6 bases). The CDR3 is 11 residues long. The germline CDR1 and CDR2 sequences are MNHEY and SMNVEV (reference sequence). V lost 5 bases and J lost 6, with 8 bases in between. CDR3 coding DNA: TGTGCCAGCAGTCCGGACAGCGAGCAGTACGTC. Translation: CASSPDSEQYV.

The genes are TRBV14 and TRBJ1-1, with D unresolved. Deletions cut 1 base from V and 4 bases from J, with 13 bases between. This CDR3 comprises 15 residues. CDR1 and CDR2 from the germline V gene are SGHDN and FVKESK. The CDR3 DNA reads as TGTGCCAGCAGCCAAGGGAGCTGGCGGGGCACTGAAGCTTTCTTT. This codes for CASSQGSWRGTEAFF. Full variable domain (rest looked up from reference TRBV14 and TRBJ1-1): EAGVTQFPSHSVIEKGQTVTLRCDPISGHDNLYWYRRVMGKEIKFLLHFVKESKQDESGMPNNRFLAERTGGTYSTLKVQPAELEDSGVYFCASSQGSWRGTEAFFGQGTRLTVV.

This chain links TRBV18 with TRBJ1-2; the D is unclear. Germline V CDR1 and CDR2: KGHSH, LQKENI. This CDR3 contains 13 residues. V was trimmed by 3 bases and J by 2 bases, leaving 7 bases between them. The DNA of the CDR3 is TGTGCCAGCTCACCTCAGAAGAACTATGGCTACACCTTC. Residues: CASSPQKNYGYTF.

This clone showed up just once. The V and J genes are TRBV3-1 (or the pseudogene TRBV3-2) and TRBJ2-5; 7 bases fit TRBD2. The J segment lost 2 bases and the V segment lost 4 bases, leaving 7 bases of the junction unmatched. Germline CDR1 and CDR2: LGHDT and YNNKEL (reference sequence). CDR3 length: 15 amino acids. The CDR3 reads CASSLRSGIQETQYF. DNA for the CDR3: TGTGCCAGCAGCCTTCGAAGCGGGATTCAAGAGACCCAGTACTTC.

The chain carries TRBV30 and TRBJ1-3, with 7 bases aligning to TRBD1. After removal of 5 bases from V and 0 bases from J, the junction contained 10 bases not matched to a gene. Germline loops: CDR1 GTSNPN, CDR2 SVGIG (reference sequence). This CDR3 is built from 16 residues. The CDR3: CAWGRRGLPSGNTIYF. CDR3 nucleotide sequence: TGTGCCTGGGGGCGGAGGGGGCTACCCTCTGGAAACACCATATATTTT.

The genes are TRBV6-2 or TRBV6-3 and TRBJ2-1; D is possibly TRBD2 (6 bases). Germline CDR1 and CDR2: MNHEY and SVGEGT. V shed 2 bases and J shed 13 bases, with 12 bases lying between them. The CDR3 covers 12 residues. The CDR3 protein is CASSYSQGGQFF. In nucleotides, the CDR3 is TGTGCCAGCAGTTACAGTCAGGGAGGCCAGTTCTTC.

CDR3 loop: CASSFEPGPLHF. CDR3 nucleotides: TGTGCCAGCAGTTTCGAACCGGGACCCCTCCACTTT. The rearrangement uses TRBV12-3 or TRBV12-4 and TRBJ1-6; D not resolved. The V end was cut by 3 bases, the J end by 12 bases, with 9 bases between. The length of the CDR3 is 12 residues.